This T cell receptor beta chain was recovered during a study of blood T cell repertoires in COVID-19. All recovered Cohort 3 donors got two negative PCRs, got clearance, or saw symptom resolution. In the original workflow: Amplification of reference gene primers was used by the study to estimate nucleated cell counts. Assay used: immunoSEQ multiplex PCR; TCRdb lists only in-frame clones, some missing. V and J calls and clone size follow that table, whereas D and trimming were derived from the DNA. The table lists under 200,000 clones, roughly 90% of them singletons, with around 6.5% in the top ten. This CDR3 is 12 amino acids long. Germline CDR1 SNHLY, CDR2 FYNNEI. V dropped 6 bases and J dropped 0 bases, with 3 bases sitting between them.

The TCR was taken from a woman between 45 and 60 years old who had recovered from COVID-19. Sequencing was done on a sample of PBMCs or T cells enriched from blood (not recorded which). This chain uses TRBV2 with TRBJ1-3; D not resolved. The CDR3 spells CASRSSGNTIYF. In nucleotides, the CDR3 is TGTGCCAGCAGGAGCTCTGGAAACACCATATATTTT.